Listed here are 30 T cell receptor beta chains from one sample, sequenced in a study of beta chain features in type 1 diabetes. Since all of the isolated RNA was reverse transcribed, expressed TCRB transcripts were what got sequenced. Clones were sequenced by immunoSEQ multiplex PCR, and TCRdb holds only the in-frame ones, with some missing. Of 140,000 or so clones listed, around 9.3% were seen once; the top ten hold 1.3%. The sequenced material came from naive CD4+ T cells from blood. Source of these receptors: a man younger than 30 in good health.

This clone was observed a handful of times. The genes are TRBV7-2 and TRBJ2-3; TRBD2 agrees at 7 bases. V shed 1 base and J 6 bases; nucleotides not matched to a gene: 10. Germline V lookup: CDR1 SGHTA, CDR2 FQGNSA. CDR3 size: 16 residues. This CDR3 is CASSLVAGGGFDTQYF. The CDR3 bases are TGTGCCAGCAGCTTAGTAGCTGGCGGGGGTTTTGATACGCAGTATTTT.

CDR3 nucleotide sequence: TGTGCCAGCTCAACACAGGGGGCAAGGGATACGCAGTATTTT. Translated: CASSTQGARDTQYF. This sequence joins TRBV18 and TRBJ2-3, with 9 bases matching TRBD1. CDR1 and CDR2 (germline): KGHSH, LQKENI. The CDR3 totals 14 residues. V was pared by 5 bases and J by 6 bases, with 6 bases of the junction left unmatched.

This clone has at least ten counts. The chain combines TRBV7-9 with TRBJ1-6; D gene ambiguous. The CDR3 contains 12 residues. Per the germline V gene, CDR1 is SEHNR and CDR2 is FQNEAQ (reference sequence). V gave up 10 bases and J gave up 6 bases, with 10 bases separating them. In nucleotides, the CDR3 is TGTGCCACCAGGACGGGTAATTCACCCCTCCACTTT. Amino acid sequence: CATRTGNSPLHF. The complete variable domain, with remaining parts taken from reference TRBV7-9 and TRBJ1-6, reads DTGVSQNPRHKITKRGQNVTFRCDPISEHNRLYWYRQTLGQGPEFLTYFQNEAQLEKSRLLSDRFSAERPKGSFSTLEIQRTEQGDSAMYLCATRTGNSPLHFGNGTRLTVT.

The chain has TRBV5-1 and TRBJ2-2; D not resolved. The germline CDR1 and CDR2 sequences are SGHRS and YFSETQ. There are 14 residues in the CDR3. V was clipped by 6 bases and J by 0 bases, with 9 bases between them. The CDR3 coding sequence is TGCGCCAGCAAAGTTGAGGCGAACACCGGGGAGCTGTTTTTT. It yields the protein CASKVEANTGELFF.

The rearrangement joins TRBV5-1 to TRBJ2-3; D gene ambiguous. Trimming removed 0 bases at V and 6 bases at J, with 11 bases between. Germline CDR1 SGHRS, CDR2 YFSETQ. The CDR3 consists of 14 residues. Written as DNA, the CDR3 is TGCGCCAGCAGCTTGGCCACCAGGTGGGATACGCAGTATTTT. This encodes CASSLATRWDTQYF.

This chain connects TRBV5-8 to TRBJ2-5, with TRBD2 matching 13 bases. Germline V gene data show CDR1 as SGHTS and CDR2 as YDEGEE. The CDR3 has 14 amino acids. V dropped 4 bases and J dropped 4; count of bases not matched to a gene: 1. The CDR3 loop reads CASSRTSGGETQYF. In DNA form, the CDR3 reads TGTGCCAGCAGCCGGACTAGCGGGGGAGAGACCCAGTACTTC.

The rearrangement joins TRBV12-5 to TRBJ1-1; TRBD1 matches 9 bases. This CDR3 contains 14 residues. Per the germline V gene, CDR1 is LGHNT and CDR2 is FRNRAP. Trimming took 2 bases from V and 5 from J; bases not matched to a gene: 3. The CDR3 DNA sequence: TGTGCTAGTGGTTTGCGGACAGGGGTGACTGAAGCTTTCTTT. Its translation is CASGLRTGVTEAFF.

V and J are TRBV4-3 and TRBJ1-2; D gene uncertain. Trimming pared 1 base from V and 8 bases from J, leaving 20 bases between. The CDR3 has 16 residues. Germline CDR1 is LGHNA and CDR2 is YSLEER. In nucleotides, the CDR3 is TGCGCCAGCAGCCAAGGCCCCCGGGAACACCTTGGCGGCTACACCTTC. This gives the protein CASSQGPREHLGGYTF.

The V call is TRBV5-1, the J call TRBJ1-6; the match to TRBD1 covers 9 bases. The CDR3 loop spans 16 amino acids. The germline V gene has CDR1 SGHRS and CDR2 YFSETQ. J gave up 10 bases and V 1 base, and 9 bases lay outside the gene matches. CDR3 residues: CASSLTGTGMGSPLHF. The DNA for the CDR3 is TGCGCCAGCAGCTTGACCGGGACAGGGATGGGATCACCCCTCCACTTT.

The chain carries TRBV20-1 and TRBJ2-1; 8 bases are a match to TRBD1. CDR1 DFQATT and CDR2 SNEGSKA come from the germline V gene (reference sequence). The CDR3 extends over 11 amino acids. V lost 4 bases to trimming and J lost 12 bases; unmatched junction nucleotides: 5. The CDR3 DNA follows: TGCAGTGCTACCGACAGGGGTGGGCAGTTCTTC. As protein: CSATDRGGQFF.

This clone showed up just a few times. This chain joins TRBV30 and TRBJ1-5; D is unclear. V shed 0 bases and J shed 6 bases, with 6 bases lying between them. CDR3 size: 12 residues. Germline CDR1 reads GTSNPN; CDR2 reads SVGIG (reference sequence). The CDR3 sequence is CAWSVPGQPQHF. CDR3 bases: TGTGCCTGGAGTGTACCCGGTCAGCCCCAGCATTTT.

The table lists this clone with a few counts. The chain joins TRBV6-5 to TRBJ1-6, with a possible D match to TRBD1 (6 bases). The CDR3 consists of 13 residues. The V end lost 5 bases, the J end lost 12 bases, and 14 bases lay between the germline ends. In germline, CDR1 is MNHEY, CDR2 SVGAGI. CDR3 bases: TGTGCCAGCAGTACCAGGGGCTCTCTACCCCTCCACTTT. This sequence encodes CASSTRGSLPLHF.

The rearrangement uses TRBV5-6 and TRBJ2-3; 7 positions match TRBD2. Trimming cost V 6 bases and J 2 bases; bases outside gene matches: 12. The CDR3 runs 16 residues. From germline, CDR1 is SGHDT and CDR2 YYEEEE. DNA for the CDR3: TGTGCCAGCAAAAAGAGGTGGCGGGGGATCACAGATACGCAGTATTTT. This encodes CASKKRWRGITDTQYF.

This clone was picked up a small number of times. The chain uses TRBV11-2 and TRBJ2-3, with a tentative D call TRBD2 (5 bases). The CDR3 extends over 14 amino acids. Trimming pared 4 bases from V and 4 bases from J, leaving 12 bases between. The germline gives CDR1 SGHAT, CDR2 FQNNGV. This CDR3 reads CASSSSTGADTQYF. In DNA, the CDR3 is TGTGCCAGCAGCTCCTCAACCGGGGCAGATACGCAGTATTTT.

This clone has a handful of counts. The chain recombines TRBV28 with TRBJ2-1; a weak D match, TRBD1 (6 bases). CDR1 MDHEN and CDR2 SYDVKM come from the germline V gene. There are 13 residues in the CDR3. V gave up 3 bases and J gave up 9 bases, with 12 bases separating them. CDR3 DNA sequence: TGTGCCAGCAGTTTGCCTCAGGGGCCTGAGCAGTTCTTC. Translated: CASSLPQGPEQFF. Filled out from reference TRBV28 and TRBJ2-1, the complete variable domain reads DVKVTQSSRYLVKRTGEKVFLECVQDMDHENMFWYRQDPGLGLRLIYFSYDVKMKEKGDIPEGYSVSREKKERFSLILESASTNQTSMYLCASSLPQGPEQFFGPGTRLTVL.

This clone was detected a few times. This rearrangement joins TRBV7-9 to TRBJ1-2; TRBD1 aligns across 12 bases. The CDR3 is 17 residues long. V dropped 0 bases and J dropped 4; count of bases not matched to a gene: 6. Germline V gene lookup returns CDR1 SEHNR and CDR2 FQNEAQ (reference sequence). As DNA, the CDR3 is TGTGCCAGCAGCTTAGCGCCGGGACAGGGGGCAGCCTATGGCTACACCTTC. Amino acid sequence: CASSLAPGQGAAYGYTF.

This clone was counted only a few times. The V gene is TRBV7-2, the J gene TRBJ2-5, with TRBD2 identical over 8 bases. The CDR3 is 14 amino acids. With V trimmed by 0 bases and J by 5 bases, 2 bases remained unmatched. CDR1 and CDR2 from the germline V gene are SGHTA and FQGNSA. The CDR3 loop reads CASSLALAGETQYF. The CDR3, as DNA: TGTGCCAGCAGCTTAGCGCTAGCGGGTGAGACCCAGTACTTC.

The gene calls are TRBV7-3 and TRBJ2-1; a possible D gene is TRBD2 (6 bases). The CDR3 is made up of 15 amino acids. Germline-derived CDR1 and CDR2 are SGHTA and FQGTGA. Deletions cut 0 bases from V and 9 bases from J, with 15 bases between. In nucleotides, the CDR3 is TGTGCCAGCAGCTTAACCGGGACTCAGGGCGGTGAGCAGTTCTTC. Protein: CASSLTGTQGGEQFF.

The V gene is TRBV6-6, the J gene TRBJ2-3; no definite D call. This CDR3 spans 16 amino acids. Trimming left V 9 bases short and J 6 bases short, with 25 bases between. The germline V gene encodes CDR1 MNHNY and CDR2 SVGAGI (reference sequence). The CDR3 DNA is TGTGCCAGTTCCCTACGCGGCACGCGGTTTTTGGATACGCAGTATTTT. Protein sequence: CASSLRGTRFLDTQYF.

The genes are TRBV5-4 and TRBJ1-4; the D gene is possibly TRBD1 (6 bases). Trimming removed 4 bases at V and 7 bases at J, with 20 bases between. The length of the CDR3 is 16 residues. Germline-derived CDR1 and CDR2 are SGHNT and YYREEE (reference sequence). For the CDR3, the DNA is TGTGCCAGCAGCCCACGAGGGGGGGCCGAGGGTGAAAAACTGTTTTTT. Its translation is CASSPRGGAEGEKLFF.

This clone has just a few counts. The V and J genes are TRBV6-5 and TRBJ2-7; maybe TRBD1 (5 bases). Germline V gene lookup returns CDR1 MNHEY and CDR2 SVGAGI. CDR3 length equals 15 residues. With 0 bases removed from V and 5 bases from J, the gap between germline ends came to 14 bases. The CDR3 DNA is TGTGCCAGCAGTTACTCGCTTAGAAGGGGCAACGAGCAGTACTTC. This encodes CASSYSLRRGNEQYF.

This clone was counted between two and nine times. The gene calls are TRBV10-3 and TRBJ2-2; TRBD2 matches 7 bases. Germline-derived CDR1 and CDR2 are ENHRY and SYGVKD. Germline trimming cut 4 bases from V and 5 bases from J; bases unmatched to any gene: 4. There are 14 residues in the CDR3. Here the CDR3 DNA reads TGTGCCATCAGTGTGGGAGGGTTAACCGGGGAGCTGTTTTTT. It translates to CAISVGGLTGELFF.

This clone has only a few counts. V usage is TRBV7-2 and J usage is TRBJ1-1, with 7 bases fitting TRBD1. This CDR3 has 14 amino acids. The germline CDR1 and CDR2 sequences are SGHTA and FQGNSA. V lost 3 bases and J lost 5; bases outside the gene matches: 6. The CDR3, as DNA: TGTGCCAGCAGCTTGACAGGGCTGTGGACTGAAGCTTTCTTT. It encodes CASSLTGLWTEAFF.

V is TRBV18 and J is TRBJ2-7; 7 positions match TRBD1. In germline, CDR1 is KGHSH, CDR2 LQKENI. CDR3 length: 14 residues. With 6 bases clipped from V and 5 bases from J, the junction kept 10 bases outside the gene matches. CDR3 amino acids: CASSRTGVINEQYF. The DNA for the CDR3 is TGTGCCAGCTCCCGAACAGGGGTAATCAACGAGCAGTACTTC.

The V call is TRBV27, the J call TRBJ1-3; no firm D call. V lost 4 bases to trimming and J lost 2 bases, with 9 bases between them. The CDR3 runs to 14 residues. Germline V gives CDR1 MNHEY, CDR2 SMNVEV (reference sequence). The CDR3 DNA reads as TGTGCCAGCAGTTCGAGGGTAACTGGAAACACCATATATTTT. Its translation: CASSSRVTGNTIYF.

This clone has just a few counts. The chain carries TRBV19 and TRBJ1-5, with D tentatively TRBD1 (6 bases). Trimming cost V 6 bases and J 1 base, with 13 bases left between them. Germline V gives CDR1 LNHDA, CDR2 SQIVND (reference sequence). The CDR3 extends over 15 amino acids. The DNA of the CDR3 is TGTGCCAGTAGCCTACAGGGTGCGAGCAATCAGCCCCAGCATTTT. It yields the protein CASSLQGASNQPQHF.

This clone turned up a few times. V is TRBV27 and J is TRBJ1-1; D is perhaps TRBD1 (5 bases). Trimming pared 6 bases from V and 6 bases from J, leaving 11 bases between. Germline CDR1 and CDR2: MNHEY and SMNVEV (reference sequence). The CDR3 extends over 12 amino acids. The chain's CDR3 is CASRAPGAEAFF. The CDR3 nucleotides read TGTGCCAGCAGGGCCCCGGGGGCTGAAGCTTTCTTT.

The genes are TRBV30 and TRBJ1-5, with TRBD1 identical over 8 bases. V shed 3 bases and J 0 bases; nucleotides not matched to a gene: 7. CDR1 is GTSNPN, CDR2 SVGIG, per germline (reference sequence). The CDR3 contains 16 residues. CDR3 DNA sequence: TGTGCCTGGAGCGGGGACAGGACCTATAGCAATCAGCCCCAGCATTTT. This codes for CAWSGDRTYSNQPQHF.

This clone appeared a few times. The chain uses TRBV6-6 and TRBJ1-1, with TRBD1 as a possible D gene (6 bases). The length of the CDR3 is 15 residues. Trimming shortened V by 7 bases and J by 2 bases, and 17 bases separated the two germline ends. Germline V lookup: CDR1 MNHNY, CDR2 SVGAGI (reference sequence). CDR3: CASTYNPGTNTEAFF. CDR3 DNA: TGTGCCAGCACCTACAATCCGGGGACAAACACTGAAGCTTTCTTT.

The chain links TRBV5-1 to TRBJ2-7; TRBD2 agrees at 7 bases. J gave up 0 bases and V 0 bases, and 3 bases lay outside the gene matches. Germline V gene data show CDR1 as SGHRS and CDR2 as YFSETQ. The CDR3 is 15 amino acids. The CDR3 protein is CASSLDSGGSYEQYF. DNA of the CDR3: TGCGCCAGCAGCTTGGATTCGGGGGGCTCCTACGAGCAGTACTTC.